The 21 T cell receptor beta chains listed next were all sequenced from one sample in a study of T cell responses to AZD1222 COVID-19 vaccine. Repertoires were generated with immunoSEQ multiplex PCR, while TCRdb's copy carries only in-frame clones and drops some. The sample lists 150,000 or so clones; 85% to 95% were seen once. The specimen comprised peripheral blood, sampled 28 days after the second AZD1222 dose. The receptors derive from an adult who received the AZD1222 COVID-19 vaccine.

This chain connects TRBV5-1 to TRBJ2-1; 12 positions match TRBD1. The CDR3 contains 17 residues. With 2 bases clipped from V and 1 base from J, the junction kept 4 bases outside the gene matches. Looked up from germline, CDR1 is SGHRS and CDR2 is YFSETQ. CDR3 protein: CASSFPGQGASYNEQFF. The CDR3 DNA sequence: TGCGCCAGCAGCTTCCCGGGACAGGGGGCGTCCTACAATGAGCAGTTCTTC.

The chain couples TRBV3-1 (or the pseudogene TRBV3-2) to TRBJ2-4; TRBD1 aligns across 8 bases. The length of the CDR3 is 15 residues. The J segment lost 7 bases and the V segment lost 1 base, leaving 6 bases of the junction unmatched. Germline V gene lookup returns CDR1 LGHDT and CDR2 YNNKEL (reference sequence). The CDR3: CASSQVQGAGNIQYF. DNA of the CDR3: TGTGCCAGCAGCCAAGTTCAGGGGGCGGGGAACATTCAGTACTTC.

The V call is TRBV19, the J call TRBJ1-4; 7 nucleotides agree with TRBD1. After removal of 3 bases from V and 7 bases from J, the junction contained 8 bases not matched to a gene. CDR3 size: 15 residues. The V gene's germline CDR1 is LNHDA and CDR2 SQIVND (reference sequence). This CDR3 is CASSIQGGDFEKLFF. The CDR3 nucleotides are TGTGCCAGTAGTATTCAAGGGGGCGATTTTGAAAAACTGTTTTTT.

This chain links TRBV6-5 with TRBJ1-4; unclear D gene. The CDR3 loop spans 11 amino acids. V was shortened by 6 bases and J by 4 bases, with 3 bases between the two germline ends. Germline CDR1 and CDR2: MNHEY and SVGAGI. CDR3 sequence: CASRDNEKLFF. The CDR3 nucleotides read TGTGCCAGCAGGGATAATGAAAAACTGTTTTTT.

The CDR3 here is CASSWREADTQYF. CDR3 DNA sequence: TGTGCCAGCAGTTGGCGGGAGGCAGATACGCAGTATTTT. The V and J genes are TRBV25-1 and TRBJ2-3, with 8 bases that match TRBD2. CDR1 is MGHDK and CDR2 is SYGVNS in the germline V gene. Unmatched junction bases numbered 2, after V lost 5 bases and J lost 4 bases. The CDR3 runs to 13 residues.

The J gene is TRBJ2-7, the V gene TRBV5-1, with D possibly TRBD1 on 6 matching bases. This CDR3 is built from 14 residues. Germline CDR1 SGHRS, CDR2 YFSETQ. Trimming removed 2 bases from V and 1 base from J, with 10 bases in between. The CDR3 spells CASSFTGNSYEQYF. CDR3 in DNA: TGCGCCAGCAGCTTTACAGGGAATTCCTACGAGCAGTACTTC.

This chain connects TRBV5-1 to TRBJ1-1, with TRBD1 as a possible D gene (5 bases). This CDR3 is built from 16 residues. CDR1 is SGHRS, CDR2 YFSETQ, per germline. Trimming pared 2 bases from V and 0 bases from J, leaving 14 bases between. CDR3: CASSFGGSGMNTEAFF. The CDR3, as DNA: TGCGCCAGCAGCTTCGGGGGGTCGGGGATGAACACTGAAGCTTTCTTT.

The chain has TRBV18 and TRBJ2-1, with 13 bases identical to TRBD2. The germline CDR1 and CDR2 sequences are KGHSH and LQKENI. V lost 5 bases and J lost 2; bases outside the gene matches: 6. This CDR3 region has 17 residues. The CDR3 DNA sequence: TGTGCCAGCTCATCCGGACTAGCGGGAGTAACCTACAATGAGCAGTTCTTC. As protein: CASSSGLAGVTYNEQFF.

This clone was detected only a few times. This chain links TRBV5-1 with TRBJ2-2; 9 bases align to TRBD2. V gave up 2 bases and J gave up 5 bases; unmatched junction bases: 4. CDR1 and CDR2 (germline): SGHRS, YFSETQ. The CDR3 contains 15 residues. CDR3 sequence (DNA): TGCGCCAGCAGCTTTAGTACTAGCGGGACCGGGGAGCTGTTTTTT. Residues: CASSFSTSGTGELFF.

J is TRBJ1-2 and V is TRBV7-9; D ambiguous. Germline V gene lookup returns CDR1 SEHNR and CDR2 FQNEAQ (reference sequence). The germline V and J ends were trimmed by 0 bases and 0 bases, with 2 bases remaining between them. The CDR3 runs 13 residues. CDR3 sequence reads: CASSLATNYGYTF. In DNA form, the CDR3 reads TGTGCCAGCAGCTTAGCCACTAACTATGGCTACACCTTC.

In this sample, this clone turned up a few times. The chain joins TRBV7-3 to TRBJ2-2; no reliable D call. CDR1 is SGHTA, CDR2 FQGTGA, per germline. The V gene lost 5 bases and the J gene lost 5 bases, with 9 bases spanning the gap. This CDR3 is built from 13 residues. DNA for the CDR3: TGTGCCAGCAGCATTACAGCTACCGGGGAGCTGTTTTTT. Its translation: CASSITATGELFF.

The genes are TRBV28 and TRBJ2-2; the D gene is possibly TRBD2 (6 bases). The germline gives CDR1 MDHEN, CDR2 SYDVKM. The CDR3 runs 15 residues. Between the trimmed V and J ends, which lost 6 bases and 3 bases, there was a span of 14 bases. CDR3 sequence (DNA): TGTGCCAGCAGGCCCTTGGGACTTCACACCGGGGAGCTGTTTTTT. Amino acid sequence: CASRPLGLHTGELFF.

This chain connects TRBV18 to TRBJ2-5, with D perhaps matching TRBD1 (6 bases). Germline CDR1 and CDR2: KGHSH and LQKENI. Between the trimmed V and J ends, which lost 3 bases and 4 bases, there was a span of 12 bases. CDR3 length equals 14 residues. The CDR3 spells CASSPDSRTETQYF. CDR3 DNA: TGTGCCAGCTCACCGGACAGCAGGACAGAGACCCAGTACTTC.

V usage is TRBV12-3 or TRBV12-4 and J usage is TRBJ1-4; D unclear. The V end was cut by 5 bases, the J end by 8 bases, with 9 bases between. CDR3 size: 12 residues. In nucleotides, the CDR3 is TGTGCCAGCAGTGCAAATTCCGAAAAACTGTTTTTT. Its protein is CASSANSEKLFF.

The chain links TRBV28 to TRBJ2-1; 7 nucleotides agree with TRBD1. V shed 7 bases, J shed 2 bases, and the junction held 5 bases outside the gene matches. The CDR3 is 14 amino acids. Germline V lookup: CDR1 MDHEN, CDR2 SYDVKM. CDR3 DNA: TGTGCCAGCAATCCGACAGGGACCTACAATGAGCAGTTCTTC. Encoded protein: CASNPTGTYNEQFF.

The chain uses TRBV7-8 and TRBJ2-7, with TRBD2 identical over 7 bases. J was trimmed by 3 bases and V by 2 bases; bases with no gene match: 4. In germline, CDR1 is SGHVS, CDR2 FQNEAQ. The CDR3 length is 14 residues. CDR3 residues: CASSLKRDGYEQYF. The CDR3 DNA follows: TGTGCCAGCAGCTTAAAGCGGGATGGCTACGAGCAGTACTTC.

The chain combines TRBV13 with TRBJ2-6; a possible D gene is TRBD2 (5 bases). Trimming stripped 1 base from V and 4 bases from J, with 8 bases between. From germline, CDR1 is PRHDT and CDR2 FYEKMQ (reference sequence). CDR3 length: 15 residues. The CDR3, as DNA: TGTGCCAGCAGCTTAGAGGGAGCCGGGGCCAACGTCCTGACTTTC. This sequence encodes CASSLEGAGANVLTF.

The genes are TRBV6-5 and TRBJ1-4; D not certain. Germline lookup yields CDR1 MNHEY and CDR2 SVGAGI. Deletions cut 10 bases from V and 0 bases from J, with 12 bases between. The CDR3 is 14 amino acids. The CDR3 sequence: CATTAPATNEKLFF. CDR3 DNA: TGTGCCACCACTGCTCCGGCAACTAATGAAAAACTGTTTTTT.

The rearrangement links TRBV6-6 to TRBJ1-2, with 7 bases fitting TRBD1. Germline loops: CDR1 MNHNY, CDR2 SVGAGI (reference sequence). J lost 8 bases, V lost 0 bases, and 6 bases had no gene match. The CDR3 runs 14 residues. CDR3 nucleotide sequence: TGTGCCAGCAGTTACTCCGAGGGGGCGGGAGGCTACACCTTC. It codes for CASSYSEGAGGYTF.

This clone was seen a single time. The chain carries TRBV28 and TRBJ1-5; D uncertain. This CDR3 is built from 12 residues. Between the trimmed V and J ends, which lost 6 bases and 7 bases, there was a span of 10 bases. Per germline, CDR1 MDHEN and CDR2 SYDVKM. The chain's CDR3 is CASSTQGQPQHF. For the CDR3, the DNA is TGTGCCAGCAGCACCCAAGGGCAGCCCCAGCATTTT.

The V call is TRBV5-1, the J call TRBJ2-2; maybe TRBD1 (5 bases). Germline V gene data show CDR1 as SGHRS and CDR2 as YFSETQ. The CDR3 is made up of 13 amino acids. V dropped 0 bases and J dropped 5 bases, with 5 bases sitting between them. This CDR3 reads CASSLGQTGELFF. The CDR3 coding sequence is TGCGCCAGCAGCTTGGGACAGACCGGGGAGCTGTTTTTT.